This is a list of T cell receptor beta chains from one sample in a study of cytomegalovirus exposure and HLA in healthy donors. Assay used: immunoSEQ multiplex PCR; TCRdb lists only in-frame clones, some missing. The table records more than 80,000 clones, less than 80% of them present only once. Sequences were obtained from PBMCs. These receptors were collected from a woman in her 40s in good health and CMV-seropositive. The CDR3 runs from the conserved cysteine through the conserved F or W. D genes are given only for firm matches. The size of a clone is reported for some rows only, either as once, few or many, or as a class for expanded clones.

TRBV2	TRBJ2-7	TRBD2	-	TGTGCCAGCAGTGATTTGGGACTAGCGGGTCACGAGCAGTACTTC	CASSDLGLAGHEQYF
TRBV28	TRBJ2-1	-	-	TGTGCCAGCAGTTCCCCCCCCGGGAGAGAATACAATGAGCAGTTCTTC	CASSSPPGREYNEQFF
TRBV19	TRBJ2-5	TRBD2	few	TGTGCCAGTAGTATAGGTAGCGGGAGCGGGGGAGAGACCCAGTACTTC	CASSIGSGSGGETQYF
TRBV4-2	TRBJ2-1	-	-	TGTGCCAGCAGTTTGGGAGGGGGTGAGCAGTTCTTC	CASSLGGGEQFF
TRBV6-6	TRBJ1-1	TRBD1	-	TGTGCCAGCAGTTACTTAGGGGGCATGAACACTGAAGCTTTCTTT	CASSYLGGMNTEAFF
TRBV5-1	TRBJ2-3	-	-	TGCGCCAGCAGCTTGTACGTGGGCCCCACAGATACGCAGTATTTT	CASSLYVGPTDTQYF
TRBV11-2	TRBJ1-1	-	-	TGTGCCAGCAGCCCATTAAGGACAAATGAAGCTTTCTTT	CASSPLRTNEAFF
TRBV2	TRBJ2-7	TRBD2	-	TGTGCCAGCAGTGGGGCTAGCGGGAGATACGAGCAGTACTTC	CASSGASGRYEQYF
TRBV27	TRBJ2-1	TRBD1	-	TGTGCCAGCAGCGCCTCCCCGGGACAGAAAATTTACAATGAGCAGTTCTTC	CASSASPGQKIYNEQFF
TRBV10-1	TRBJ2-7	TRBD1	-	TGCGCCAGCAGTGAGTCTGGACAGGAGATCTACGAGCAGTACTTC	CASSESGQEIYEQYF
TRBV19	TRBJ2-1	TRBD2	-	TGTGCCAGTAGTATCTCGGGACTAGCGGGGGAGGGTCGCTCCTACAATGAGCAGTTCTTC	CASSISGLAGEGRSYNEQFF
TRBV6-6	TRBJ2-1	-	-	TGTGCCAGCACCCCAGGAACAGGGTGGGATGGTGAGCAGTTCTTC	CASTPGTGWDGEQFF
TRBV5-1	TRBJ1-1	TRBD1	-	TGCGCCAGCAGCCGGGGACAGCAGAATGAAGCTTTCTTT	CASSRGQQNEAFF
TRBV19	TRBJ2-7	TRBD2	many	TGTGCCAGTAGTATTCGGACTAGCGGGAGCCACGAGCAGTACTTC	CASSIRTSGSHEQYF
TRBV19	TRBJ2-5	TRBD1	-	TGTGCCAGTAGTCGACGGCGACAGGGCTTCCAAGAGACCCAGTACTTC	CASSRRRQGFQETQYF
TRBV15	TRBJ1-1	TRBD1	-	TGTGCCACCAGGGGACAGGGGAGGACTGAAGCTTTCTTT	CATRGQGRTEAFF
TRBV6-1	TRBJ1-2	-	-	TGTGCCAGCAGTGAGAGCGGGGGCAGGACTAACTATGGCTACACCTTC	CASSESGGRTNYGYTF
TRBV5-4	TRBJ2-7	-	-	TGTGCCAGCAGCTTGAAGCCCCGGATATCGCTCCGGGACGAGCAGTACTTC	CASSLKPRISLRDEQYF
TRBV11-1	TRBJ2-1	TRBD1	-	TGTGCCAGCAGCACGAGCACAGGGGTCAATGAGCAGTTCTTC	CASSTSTGVNEQFF
TRBV28	TRBJ2-2	TRBD1	-	TGTGCCAGCTTGGGGACAGGGAACACCGGGGAGCTGTTTTTT	CASLGTGNTGELFF
TRBV15	TRBJ2-3	TRBD2	-	TGTGCCACCAGCAGCTCTAGCGGAGGAGGGCCAGATACGCAGTATTTT	CATSSSSGGGPDTQYF
TRBV7-9	TRBJ2-7	TRBD1	-	TGTGCCAGCCGACAGGGTACCTACGAGCAGTACTTC	CASRQGTYEQYF
TRBV29-1	TRBJ2-3	-	-	TGCAGCGTCGACAGCATTAGTCAGTATTTT	CSVDSISQYF
TRBV6-5	TRBJ1-5	-	-	TGTGCCAGCAGTTACTCACATACCAGCAATCAGCCCCAGCATTTT	CASSYSHTSNQPQHF
TRBV28	TRBJ2-3	-	-	TGTGCCAGCAGTTCACCTTTTGGGGGGCAGGGGGCAGATACGCAGTATTTT	CASSSPFGGQGADTQYF
TRBV27	TRBJ2-1	-	once	TGTGCCAGCAGTAATTCCCGATCGGGACAAGACTACAATGAGCAGTTCTTC	CASSNSRSGQDYNEQFF
TRBV18	TRBJ2-1	TRBD2	-	TGTGCCAGCTCAATCGTAGCGGGCAGCTCCTACAATGAGCAGTTCTTC	CASSIVAGSSYNEQFF
TRBV7-9	TRBJ2-3	TRBD1	-	TGTGCCAGCAGCCGTACAGGGGCCCACACAGATACGCAGTATTTT	CASSRTGAHTDTQYF
TRBV19	TRBJ1-2	-	-	TGTGCCAGCTTGACAGCGGGTTCTTATGGCTACACCTTC	CASLTAGSYGYTF
TRBV19	TRBJ1-2	-	few	TGTGCCAGGATGGCTTATGGCTACACCTTC	CARMAYGYTF
TRBV11-2	TRBJ2-1	TRBD2	-	TGTGCCAGCTCCGAAGCGGGAGGGCCCGAGCAGTTCTTC	CASSEAGGPEQFF
TRBV5-1	TRBJ2-1	-	-	TGCGCCAGCAGCCCCACAAAACGGGGTGGCAATGAGCAGTTCTTC	CASSPTKRGGNEQFF
TRBV6-1	TRBJ1-3	-	-	TGTGCCAGCAGTGAGAGCTTCTCCGGGAACTCTGGAAACACCATATATTTT	CASSESFSGNSGNTIYF
TRBV2	TRBJ1-5	TRBD1	-	TGTGCCAGCAGTGCCCAACCGGGACAGGGGCGCGGTATTGGCAATCAGCCCCAGCATTTT	CASSAQPGQGRGIGNQPQHF
TRBV2	TRBJ2-6	TRBD2	-	TGTGCCAGCAGTGATGGACTAGCGGGAGTGGGAGGGGCCAACGTCCTGACTTTC	CASSDGLAGVGGANVLTF
TRBV5-8	TRBJ2-3	TRBD2	few	TGTGCCAGCAGCTTGGCCGGACTAGCGGGAGGATATAGCACAGATACGCAGTATTTT	CASSLAGLAGGYSTDTQYF
TRBV6-5	TRBJ2-1	TRBD2	-	TGTGCCAGCAGTCGGGGGGTGGCGTCCTACAATGAGCAGTTCTTC	CASSRGVASYNEQFF
TRBV4-1	TRBJ1-4	TRBD1	-	TGCGCCAGCAGCCAAGAGCGACAGGGAGGCCTTAATGAAAAACTGTTTTTT	CASSQERQGGLNEKLFF
TRBV5-6	TRBJ2-3	-	-	TGTGCCAGCAGCGCACAGGGATGGGGCACAGATACGCAGTATTTT	CASSAQGWGTDTQYF
TRBV5-4	TRBJ2-1	TRBD2	-	TGTGCCAGCAGCCAACCGGGACTAGCGACCTACAATGAGCAGTTCTTC	CASSQPGLATYNEQFF
TRBV7-8	TRBJ2-2	-	-	TGTGCCAGCAGCTTATTAGGCATGGGTGGGGAGGAACTGTTTTTT	CASSLLGMGGEELFF
TRBV4-1	TRBJ1-1	-	few	TGCGCCAGCAGCCAAGGTCAGGGGTTGAACACTGAAGCTTTCTTT	CASSQGQGLNTEAFF
TRBV30	TRBJ1-2	-	-	TGTGCCTGGAGTCCAGGGGCCAACTATGGCTACACCTTC	CAWSPGANYGYTF
TRBV19	TRBJ2-3	TRBD2	-	TGTGCCAGTACCCGCTCGGGACTAGTAGGGACAGATACGCAGTATTTT	CASTRSGLVGTDTQYF
TRBV5-5	TRBJ1-1	TRBD1	-	TGTGCCAGCAGCTATCAGGGGGCTCGGACTGAAGCTTTCTTT	CASSYQGARTEAFF